This T cell receptor (beta chain) was identified during a study of post-analysis software for immune sequencing data. Study at large: Relapsing-remitting, secondary progressive and progressive-relapsing forms of multiple sclerosis all featured among disease courses. Study observations and caveats: Comparison with controls showed significantly lower normalized Chao1 diversity in multiple sclerosis patients. TRBV5-6, TRBV5-1 and TRBV20-1 belonged to a set of about 5 TRBV segments that were more frequent in patients than controls.

Unique molecular identifiers were built into the TCR beta cDNA libraries. TCRdb re-called the PCR reads with MiXCR, one entry per CDR3 protein. The sample gives 740,000 or so distinct CDR3 sequences, roughly 50% of which show up once; approximately 4.2% is in the top ten. Regarding this clonotype: The antigen is not known.

Germline CDR1 and CDR2: SGHTS and YDEGEE. V was shortened by 6 bases and J by 0 bases, with 10 bases between the two germline ends. CDR3 length: 14 residues. Sequencing used blood. The receptor's source is a girl between 5 and 17 years old with multiple sclerosis. The chain has TRBV5-8 and TRBJ1-5; D unclear. Written as DNA, the CDR3 is TGTGCCAGCAAAAATAGAATTAGCAATCAGCCCCAGCATTTT. Its translation: CASKNRISNQPQHF.